A selection of T cell receptor beta chains follows, all from one sample in a study of cytomegalovirus exposure and HLA in healthy donors. This table comes from immunoSEQ multiplex PCR, and its TCRdb copy is limited to in-frame clones, with some not included. Here the sample spans 85,000 to 100,000 clones, around 59% being singletons. The sequenced material came from PBMCs. Receptor source: a human donor in good health. CDR3s include the opening cysteine and the closing phenylalanine or tryptophan. The D gene is left open where the match is weak. A row's size may be missing; if present it is once, few, many or a size class.

d_call: -; clone_size: few; j_call: TRBJ1-3; v_call: TRBV5-1; cdr3_nt: TGCGCCAGCAGCCACAAAACAGGGTTCTCTGGAAACACCATATATTTT; cdr3_aa: CASSHKTGFSGNTIYF
d_call: -; clone_size: few; j_call: TRBJ2-7; v_call: TRBV5-1; cdr3_nt: TGCGCCAGCAGCGAGGGGACTTTTGACGGGGAGCAGTACTTC; cdr3_aa: CASSEGTFDGEQYF
d_call: TRBD1; clone_size: -; j_call: TRBJ2-7; v_call: TRBV27; cdr3_nt: TGTGCCAGCAGTCGGTACAGGGGGCAGAACGAGCAGTACTTC; cdr3_aa: CASSRYRGQNEQYF
d_call: TRBD1; clone_size: -; j_call: TRBJ1-4; v_call: TRBV30; cdr3_nt: TGTGCCTGGGCGGGACAGGTTAATGAAAAACTGTTTTTT; cdr3_aa: CAWAGQVNEKLFF
d_call: -; clone_size: -; j_call: TRBJ2-7; v_call: TRBV30; cdr3_nt: TGTGCCTGGAGTGTACGTTTTGCTAGCTCCTACGAGCAGTACTTC; cdr3_aa: CAWSVRFASSYEQYF
d_call: -; clone_size: -; j_call: TRBJ2-3; v_call: TRBV4-2; cdr3_nt: TGTGCCAGCAGCCAAGGGGCAGCGGTGGGAGTCGGTCGGACAGATACGCAGTATTTT; cdr3_aa: CASSQGAAVGVGRTDTQYF
d_call: -; clone_size: few; j_call: TRBJ1-3; v_call: TRBV4-3; cdr3_nt: TGCGCCAGCAGCCAAGACTTAACCGCCAGCTCTGGAAACACCATATATTTT; cdr3_aa: CASSQDLTASSGNTIYF
d_call: -; clone_size: -; j_call: TRBJ1-5; v_call: TRBV9; cdr3_nt: TGTGCCAGCAGCGTTACAGGTAGTGGTCAGCCCCAGCATTTT; cdr3_aa: CASSVTGSGQPQHF
d_call: -; clone_size: -; j_call: TRBJ1-1; v_call: TRBV9; cdr3_nt: TGTGCCAGCAGCGTAGTGCCGGAGGGGAAGGGGATGAACACTGAAGCTTTCTTT; cdr3_aa: CASSVVPEGKGMNTEAFF
d_call: -; clone_size: -; j_call: TRBJ2-7; v_call: TRBV29-1; cdr3_nt: TGCAGCGTGAGTGGACAACCCTACGAGCAGTACTTC; cdr3_aa: CSVSGQPYEQYF
d_call: -; clone_size: -; j_call: TRBJ1-1; v_call: TRBV11-1; cdr3_nt: TGTGCCAGCAGCCTATCAAGCGGAGGACAAGCTTTCTTT; cdr3_aa: CASSLSSGGQAFF
d_call: -; clone_size: -; j_call: TRBJ2-7; v_call: TRBV13; cdr3_nt: TGTGCCAGCAGCTTACCGGGGGGCGGCTCCGAGCAGTACTTC; cdr3_aa: CASSLPGGGSEQYF
d_call: TRBD1; clone_size: -; j_call: TRBJ2-7; v_call: TRBV5-6; cdr3_nt: TGTGCCAGCAGACTTGGACAGGGAGCCTACGAGCAGTACTTC; cdr3_aa: CASRLGQGAYEQYF
d_call: -; clone_size: -; j_call: TRBJ1-2; v_call: TRBV27; cdr3_nt: TGTGCCAGCAGTTTTAGTGCAGGGTTCGGTGGCTACACCTTC; cdr3_aa: CASSFSAGFGGYTF
d_call: -; clone_size: -; j_call: TRBJ2-4; v_call: TRBV7-9; cdr3_nt: TGTGCCAGCAGCCCCGGGGTTGGGAGAGCCAAAAACATTCAGTACTTC; cdr3_aa: CASSPGVGRAKNIQYF
d_call: TRBD2; clone_size: -; j_call: TRBJ2-1; v_call: TRBV7-6; cdr3_nt: TGTGCCAGCAGCTTAGTGTTAGCGGGGCCCTACAATGAGCAGTTCTTC; cdr3_aa: CASSLVLAGPYNEQFF
d_call: TRBD1; clone_size: -; j_call: TRBJ2-2; v_call: TRBV18; cdr3_nt: TGTGCCAGCTCACCTCCGGGACAGACAGTCACCGGGGAGCTGTTTTTT; cdr3_aa: CASSPPGQTVTGELFF
d_call: -; clone_size: -; j_call: TRBJ1-1; v_call: TRBV7-2; cdr3_nt: TGTGCCAGCAGCTTAGCTGGCAGGGTTGGTGAAGCTTTCTTT; cdr3_aa: CASSLAGRVGEAFF
d_call: -; clone_size: -; j_call: TRBJ2-5; v_call: TRBV9; cdr3_nt: TGTGCCAGCAGCGTAGGGCCGAGGGTCACCCGGGAGACCCAGTACTTC; cdr3_aa: CASSVGPRVTRETQYF
d_call: TRBD2; clone_size: -; j_call: TRBJ2-5; v_call: TRBV10-3; cdr3_nt: TGTGCCATCAGTGAGTCGGGGGGGACGCAAGAGACCCAGTACTTC; cdr3_aa: CAISESGGTQETQYF
d_call: -; clone_size: -; j_call: TRBJ1-6; v_call: TRBV15; cdr3_nt: TGTGCCACCAGTACCCGGCCAGGGTTGAATTCACCCCTCCACTTT; cdr3_aa: CATSTRPGLNSPLHF
d_call: TRBD2; clone_size: -; j_call: TRBJ2-3; v_call: TRBV11-3; cdr3_nt: TGTGCCAGCAGCTTAAGCGGGGGGCGGGGGGAAGATACGCAGTATTTT; cdr3_aa: CASSLSGGRGEDTQYF
d_call: TRBD1; clone_size: few; j_call: TRBJ1-2; v_call: TRBV5-4; cdr3_nt: TGTGCCAGCAGCTTGGAGTCAGGGGGGATCTACGGCTACACCTTC; cdr3_aa: CASSLESGGIYGYTF
d_call: -; clone_size: -; j_call: TRBJ2-1; v_call: TRBV18; cdr3_nt: TGTGCCAGCTCAAGCGCGCTTGACAATGAGCAGTTCTTC; cdr3_aa: CASSSALDNEQFF
d_call: -; clone_size: few; j_call: TRBJ1-6; v_call: TRBV2; cdr3_nt: TGTGCCAGCCTCGACGAAGGACAGTATAATTCACCCCTCCACTTT; cdr3_aa: CASLDEGQYNSPLHF
d_call: TRBD1; clone_size: -; j_call: TRBJ2-3; v_call: TRBV5-1; cdr3_nt: TGCGCCAGCACCTTAAGGACAGGTGGAGGAGATACGCAGTATTTT; cdr3_aa: CASTLRTGGGDTQYF
d_call: TRBD2; clone_size: -; j_call: TRBJ2-3; v_call: TRBV4-2; cdr3_nt: TGTGCCAGCAGCCAAGAAGGCTCTAGCGGGGGGGCCGGCACAGATACGCAGTATTTT; cdr3_aa: CASSQEGSSGGAGTDTQYF
d_call: -; clone_size: -; j_call: TRBJ2-3; v_call: TRBV7-8; cdr3_nt: TGTGCCAGCAGCGCTAGGACTAGCACAGATACGCAGTATTTT; cdr3_aa: CASSARTSTDTQYF
d_call: -; clone_size: -; j_call: TRBJ1-1; v_call: TRBV10-3; cdr3_nt: TGTGCCATCGCAGGGTGGGGGAACACTGAAGCTTTCTTT; cdr3_aa: CAIAGWGNTEAFF
d_call: -; clone_size: -; j_call: TRBJ2-3; v_call: TRBV5-1; cdr3_nt: TGCGCCAGCAGCTTAAGAGGAGGCCCCACAGATACGCAGTATTTT; cdr3_aa: CASSLRGGPTDTQYF
d_call: TRBD2; clone_size: -; j_call: TRBJ2-1; v_call: TRBV6-6; cdr3_nt: TGTGCCAGCAAGATAGCGGGGATCGGTGAGCAGTTCTTC; cdr3_aa: CASKIAGIGEQFF